These T cell receptor beta chains were read from a single sample in a study of blood T cell repertoires in COVID-19. Using immunoSEQ multiplex PCR, the repertoire was profiled, and TCRdb retains in-frame clones only, with some absent. The sample lists 250,000 to 300,000 clones, roughly 87% occurring once. The specimen sequenced was PBMCs or T cells enriched from blood (not recorded which). These TCRs come from a woman aged 30 to 39 who had recovered from COVID-19. The CDR3 runs from the conserved cysteine through the conserved F or W.

cdr3_aa v_call
CASSPTSGLGELFF TRBV5-1
CASSLEGLTGELFF TRBV7-9
CASTRRGSGNTIYF TRBV28
CASSVHRDRNTIYF TRBV25-1
CASSQEKRDHYNEQFF TRBV4-1
CASSVAGGRGEQYF TRBV27
CASSQDRGPGLFF TRBV3-1/TRBV3-2
CASSVLNYNSPLHF TRBV9
CASSLNLKAFLGTNEQFF TRBV27
CASSSTGLPHYGYTF TRBV28
CASSQSGLAGEMQQYF TRBV3-1/TRBV3-2
CAWRTNRGNSPLHF TRBV30
CASSHDRGGVYEQYF TRBV18
CASSQVLLLEAFF TRBV4-1
CASSLGGVVYGGNQYF TRBV5-4
CASSPNSNQPQHF TRBV6-4
CASSSPGLEDTIYF TRBV5-4
CASSLGFRGKYEQYF TRBV11-3
CASGDQWRSDQETQYF TRBV5-1
CATNQAGFSTDTQYF TRBV4-1